These 7 T cell receptor beta chains share one sample of origin, sequenced in a study of beta chain features in type 1 diabetes. The sequenced template was cDNA made from the entire isolated RNA. Libraries were prepared by immunoSEQ multiplex PCR; TCRdb keeps only in-frame clonotypes and omits some of them. Among 100,000 to 150,000 clones listed, around 9% were seen once. These receptors have no known antigen. Study findings and constraints: TCRB CDR3s were moderately but significantly shorter in Type 1 diabetes patients in all four CD4+ subsets.

Material for sequencing was central memory CD4+ T cells from blood. Source of these receptors: a young man with type 1 diabetes.

This chain's CDR3 is CSAPPRTQYF. DNA for the CDR3: TGCAGTGCTCCCCCCAGGACCCAGTACTTC. The chain joins TRBV20-1 to TRBJ2-5; D remains unclear. This CDR3 is built from 10 residues. Germline V lookup: CDR1 DFQATT, CDR2 SNEGSKA (reference sequence). Trimming took 5 bases from V and 7 from J, leaving 8 bases between them.

This rearrangement joins TRBV7-9 to TRBJ1-4, with TRBD1 as a possible D gene (5 bases). CDR1 and CDR2 (germline): SEHNR, FQNEAQ (reference sequence). This CDR3 spans 15 amino acids. Trimming removed 4 bases from V and 8 bases from J, with 17 bases in between. CDR3 coding DNA: TGTGCCAGCAGCTCCAGCGGGGGGAGCGGCGAAAAACTGTTTTTT. The encoded protein is CASSSSGGSGEKLFF.

This clone was recorded at least ten times. The chain is built from TRBV5-5 and TRBJ2-1, with 9 bases that match TRBD2. Trimming cost V 0 bases and J 12 bases; bases outside gene matches: 7. Germline V gives CDR1 SGHKS, CDR2 YYEKEE (reference sequence). CDR3 length equals 14 residues. DNA of the CDR3: TGTGCCAGCAGCTTGGTTGTAGCGGGGGATCCGCAGTTCTTC. Amino acid sequence: CASSLVVAGDPQFF.

This clone has just a few counts. V and J are TRBV4-2 and TRBJ2-7; D remains unclear. There are 13 residues in the CDR3. In germline, CDR1 is LGHNA, CDR2 YNFKEQ. Trimming took off 8 bases at V and 1 base at J, with 12 bases between the two ends. CDR3 DNA sequence: TGTGCCAGCTATGATCACGAGTCCTACGAGCAGTACTTC. It is translated as CASYDHESYEQYF.

CDR3 sequence: CASSPGIAGSYEQYF. In DNA, the CDR3 is TGTGCCAGCTCCCCCGGGATAGCGGGGAGCTACGAGCAGTACTTC. This rearrangement joins TRBV18 to TRBJ2-7, with 8 nucleotides matching TRBD2. J gave up 3 bases and V 6 bases, and 10 bases lay outside the gene matches. Germline CDR1 is KGHSH and CDR2 is LQKENI. CDR3 size: 15 residues.

The chain employs TRBV9 and TRBJ2-2; possible D gene TRBD1, 6 bases. CDR3 length: 16 residues. Germline V gives CDR1 SGDLS, CDR2 YYNGEE. Trimming took off 0 bases at V and 1 base at J, with 10 bases between the two ends. Here the CDR3 DNA reads TGTGCCAGCAGCGTAGGGGGGCCTGGGAACACCGGGGAGCTGTTTTTT. This translates into CASSVGGPGNTGELFF.

This clone was seen more than once but under ten times. This rearrangement joins TRBV5-4 to TRBJ2-6; 7 bases are shared with TRBD2. The germline CDR1 and CDR2 sequences are SGHNT and YYREEE (reference sequence). Trimming removed 5 bases from V and 0 bases from J; junction bases left unmatched: 8. There are 17 residues in the CDR3. In DNA form, the CDR3 reads TGTGCCAGCAGTTCGGGAGGACTGCACTCTGGGGCCAACGTCCTGACTTTC. It encodes CASSSGGLHSGANVLTF.